This record covers a single T cell receptor beta chain. Stable or active relapsing-remitting multiple sclerosis, untreated and meeting revised McDonald criteria, defined the controls. The data are from a study of CD8 T cells in Susac syndrome. The CDR3 contains 14 residues. Per germline, CDR1 LNHDA and CDR2 SQIVND (reference sequence). V was clipped by 5 bases and J by 4 bases, with 14 bases between them. cDNA came from approximately 0.5 to 1 ug RNA primed by random hexamers. TCRdb reanalysed the immunoSEQ multiplex PCR reads using MiXCR and keeps one entry per CDR3 protein. Among around 80,000 distinct CDR3 sequences, over 75% were seen once, and the ten largest hold 0.5% to 0.6%.

The rearrangement links TRBV19 to TRBJ1-2; D might be TRBD1 (6 bases). The receptor was isolated from a human donor with multiple sclerosis. Sequenced: CD8+ T cells from PBMCs. The CDR3 coding sequence is TGTGCCAGTAGTTCGCCAGGGGACGGCTATGGCTACACCTTC. This translates into CASSSPGDGYGYTF.